Here is one T cell receptor beta chain with its context. Its specificity is not known. TCRdb re-called the reads with MiXCR, one entry per CDR3 protein. The sample lists more than 250,000 distinct CDR3 sequences; more than 20% were seen once. The sample comes from a study of T cell repertoires in cytomegalovirus infection. Sample: cultured PBMCs, taken from culture after CMV antigen stimulation. The source is a human donor in good health (CMV status not recorded). Some clones in this sample may be carry-over from other donors' samples.

The CDR3 DNA follows: TGTGCCAGGCATTCCAATAGGAACTATGGCTACACCTTC. This sequence encodes CARHSNRNYGYTF. The chain combines TRBV9 with TRBJ1-2, with D unclear. Germline V gives CDR1 SGDLS, CDR2 YYNGEE. The ends were cut back, 8 bases at V and 2 bases at J, with 13 bases in the middle. This CDR3 is 13 amino acids long.